The next 9 T cell receptor beta chains were all read from a single sample in a study of regulatory T cells in long-lasting Graves disease. CDR3-region Arm-PCR and iRepertoire HTBI primers produced the TCR beta libraries. MiXCR was run by TCRdb on the multiplex PCR reads, yielding one entry per CDR3 protein. The sample holds 300,000 to 350,000 distinct CDR3 sequences, roughly a fifth seen once. Time point given: persistent/refractory GD, antithyroid drugs over 5 years with positive TRAb. PBMCs provided the RNA from which the TCR library was made. Sequencing was performed on peripheral blood mononuclear cells (PBMCs), taken when the disease was refractory, from a patient treated with antithyroid drugs. These receptor sequences come from a female donor with Graves disease.

Only a few counts were recorded for this clonotype. J is TRBJ1-1 and V is TRBV19, with TRBD1 as a possible D gene (5 bases). V shed 7 bases and J shed 1 base, with 19 bases lying between them. Germline V gives CDR1 LNHDA, CDR2 SQIVND (reference sequence). This CDR3 contains 16 residues. Here the CDR3 reads CASNVSGPKRNTEAFF. The CDR3 DNA follows: TGTGCCAGTAACGTTTCGGGACCTAAAAGGAACACTGAAGCTTTCTTT.

There are a few counts of this clonotype. The V gene is TRBV20-1, the J gene TRBJ1-1; D is possibly TRBD1 (5 bases). Trimming removed 5 bases at V and 3 bases at J, with 7 bases between. The CDR3 is 11 residues long. CDR1 is DFQATT and CDR2 is SNEGSKA in the germline V gene (reference sequence). CDR3 DNA: TGCAGTGCTTCGGGGCACACTGAAGCTTTCTTT. It codes for CSASGHTEAFF.

This clonotype occurred many times. The chain carries TRBV11-2 and TRBJ1-2; no definite D call. Between the trimmed V and J ends, which lost 0 bases and 6 bases, there was a span of 8 bases. The V gene's germline CDR1 is SGHAT and CDR2 FQNNGV. The CDR3 length is 13 residues. The CDR3 loop is CASSLEAKHGYTF. Here the CDR3 DNA reads TGTGCCAGCAGCTTAGAGGCCAAGCATGGCTACACCTTC.

This clonotype was seen only a few times. The genes are TRBV28 and TRBJ2-7; D unclear. V was shortened by 2 bases and J by 4 bases, with 6 bases between the two germline ends. The germline gives CDR1 MDHEN, CDR2 SYDVKM. This CDR3 comprises 12 residues. CDR3 DNA sequence: TGTGCCAGCAGTTTACGCCAGTACGAGCAGTACTTC. Protein sequence: CASSLRQYEQYF.

The V and J genes are TRBV9 and TRBJ2-5; 7 nucleotides match TRBD2. J gave up 1 base and V 4 bases, and 7 bases lay outside the gene matches. The CDR3 loop spans 15 amino acids. Germline V gives CDR1 SGDLS, CDR2 YYNGEE. The CDR3 DNA follows: TGTGCCAGCAGCCCCGGGACTAAAAGCCAAGAGACCCAGTACTTC. Its translation is CASSPGTKSQETQYF.

This clonotype was counted at least ten times. The V gene is TRBV6-1, the J gene TRBJ2-7, with 8 bases that match TRBD2. The CDR3 is 14 residues long. From germline, CDR1 is MNHNS and CDR2 SASEGT. V dropped 8 bases and J dropped 4; count of bases not matched to a gene: 10. The CDR3 sequence: CASSRGLGIYEQYF. CDR3 in DNA: TGTGCCAGCTCTAGGGGACTAGGGATTTACGAGCAGTACTTC.

This clonotype was detected a few times. This chain links TRBV7-9 with TRBJ1-1, with a tentative D call TRBD1 (5 bases). Trimming took 10 bases from V and 9 from J, leaving 18 bases between them. CDR3 length: 12 amino acids. CDR1 is SEHNR and CDR2 is FQNEAQ in the germline V gene (reference sequence). The CDR3 bases are TGTGCCATCGTGAGGGAGGCAGGGAAAGCTTTCTTT. Its protein product is CAIVREAGKAFF.

V usage is TRBV19 and J usage is TRBJ1-2, with 9 bases fitting TRBD1. Germline V gene data show CDR1 as LNHDA and CDR2 as SQIVND (reference sequence). The CDR3 runs to 14 residues. The J segment lost 7 bases and the V segment lost 6 bases, leaving 9 bases of the junction unmatched. CDR3 sequence: CASRANRGPSGYTF. The CDR3 DNA reads TGTGCCAGTAGGGCGAACAGGGGGCCGAGTGGCTACACCTTC.

CDR3 region: CASSLRGGGGSPLHF. The CDR3 DNA reads as TGTGCCAGCAGCTTACGGGGCGGGGGAGGTTCACCCCTCCACTTT. The chain is built from TRBV11-2 and TRBJ1-6; D perhaps matches TRBD1 (5 bases). The CDR3 is made up of 15 amino acids. V gave up 2 bases and J gave up 9 bases, with 14 bases separating them. CDR1 and CDR2 from the germline V gene are SGHAT and FQNNGV.